This entry concerns a single T cell receptor (beta chain). One entry per CDR3 protein results from TCRdb running MiXCR on the PCR reads. The sample has approximately 9,300 distinct CDR3 sequences, roughly a quarter seen once. This specimen comes from a study of immune characterization of retroperitoneal liposarcoma. The V gene end was trimmed by 4 bases and the J gene end by 1 base; junction bases not matched to a gene: 0. CDR3 length: 14 residues. Germline V lookup: CDR1 MNHNS, CDR2 SASEGT. Material for sequencing was blood. J is TRBJ2-2 and V is TRBV6-1; 7 positions agree with TRBD2. The sequence was collected from a male donor with retroperitoneal liposarcoma. The CDR3 loop is CASSGGRNTGELFF. DNA for the CDR3: TGTGCCAGCAGTGGCGGGAGGAACACCGGGGAGCTGTTTTTT.